The rows below give T cell receptor beta chains drawn from one sample of a study of response to subunit inactivated influenza vaccine. TCRdb re-analysed the RT-PCR reads in MiXCR, keeping a single row per CDR3 protein. This sample has hundreds of thousands of distinct CDR3 sequences, with 14% found just once. Sequenced material: PBMCs from blood, taken less than 15 days before vaccination. These receptors were obtained from a man aged 50-59 years who received an inactivated influenza vaccine. The CDR3 runs from the conserved cysteine through the conserved F or W. A D gene is named only where the DNA matches it firmly. Size is stated for part of the rows, as once, few or many counts, or as a class when the clone is expanded.

few	TRBD2	TRBV20-1	TRBJ2-7	TGCAGTGCTAGCGGGTCTGGCGGGGGAAGCTCCTACGAGCAGTACTTC	CSASGSGGGSSYEQYF
many	.	TRBV3-1	TRBJ2-1	TGTGCCAGCAGCCAAGGGGGCAATGAGCAGTTCTTC	CASSQGGNEQFF
.	TRBD1	TRBV10-3	TRBJ1-1	TGTGCCATCAGTGAGTCGGGGACAGGGATTGGAGCTTTCTTT	CAISESGTGIGAFF
few	TRBD2	TRBV7-2	TRBJ2-7	TGTGCCAGCAGCTCCTCAGCGGGAGTCTCCTACGAGCAGTACTTC	CASSSSAGVSYEQYF
once	TRBD2	TRBV6-2/TRBV6-3	TRBJ2-1	TGTGCCAGCAGTTACGTGGGCGGGAGGGCCTGGCAGTTCTTC	CASSYVGGRAWQFF
.	TRBD1	TRBV7-9	TRBJ1-2	TGTGCCAGCAGCCGGGACAGCTTATGGGGCTACACCTTC	CASSRDSLWGYTF
few	.	TRBV5-1	TRBJ1-2	TGCGCCAGCGGGACTGAATCTTATGGCTACACCTTC	CASGTESYGYTF
few	.	TRBV6-4	TRBJ2-2	TGTGCCAGCAGTGAGCAAGGGGCGCCCACCGGGGAGCTGTTTTTT	CASSEQGAPTGELFF
few	.	TRBV6-5	TRBJ2-1	TGTGCCAGCAGTTACAATCCCGCAACCTACAATGAGCAGTTCTTC	CASSYNPATYNEQFF
.	.	TRBV5-1	TRBJ2-6	TGCGCCAGCAGCTGGGGGGCCGACTCTGGGGCCAACGTCCTGACTTTC	CASSWGADSGANVLTF
.	.	TRBV28	TRBJ1-1	TGTGCCAGCGGGGGAGCTTTCTTT	CASGGAFF
.	.	TRBV5-1	TRBJ1-1	TGCGCCAGCAGCTTGGAAGGGGGGAACACTGAAGCTCTCTTT	CASSLEGGNTEALF
many	.	TRBV7-6	TRBJ1-3	TGTGCCAGCACCCGCGGGGTTGGCTCTGGAAACACCATATATTTT	CASTRGVGSGNTIYF
few	TRBD2	TRBV7-9	TRBJ2-3	TGTGCCAGCAGCTTTAGCGGGAGGGACGCAGATACGCAGTATTTT	CASSFSGRDADTQYF
few	.	TRBV7-9	TRBJ1-6	TGTGCCAGCAGCTCGCACGACCCCCCAAATTCACCCCTCCACTTT	CASSSHDPPNSPLHF
many	TRBD1	TRBV7-2	TRBJ1-6	TGTGCCAGCAGCCCACAGGGGTCGTCGGCGTCACCCCTCCACTTT	CASSPQGSSASPLHF
.	.	TRBV20-1	TRBJ2-1	TGCAGTACACCCTCTCCCAATGAGCAGTTCTTC	CSTPSPNEQFF
few	.	TRBV10-3	TRBJ1-2	TGTGCCCAGAGTTCTGGGACCTCGGATGGCTACACCTTC	CAQSSGTSDGYTF
many	TRBD1	TRBV12-3/TRBV12-4	TRBJ2-7	TGCGCCAGCAGCTTCGGACAGGGTTACGAGCAGTACTTC	CASSFGQGYEQYF
few	TRBD1	TRBV10-3	TRBJ1-1	TGTGCCATCAGTGAGTCGACCTACAGGGGCACGCAAGCTTTCTTT	CAISESTYRGTQAFF
.	.	TRBV5-1	TRBJ1-1	TGCGCCAGCAGCTTGGCCACGGCCACACTTGAGAACACTGAAGCTTTCTTT	CASSLATATLENTEAFF
.	TRBD2	TRBV5-1	TRBJ2-7	TGCGCCAGCAGCGGCATGGGACTAGCGGGCCTCGAGCAGTACTTC	CASSGMGLAGLEQYF
once	.	TRBV5-5	TRBJ2-1	TGTGCCAGCAGACAGACAGCCCATGAGCAGTTCTTC	CASRQTAHEQFF
few	.	TRBV29-1	TRBJ1-2	TGCAGCGTGGGACCGGGCCAACAGGCTAACTATGGCTACACCTTC	CSVGPGQQANYGYTF
.	.	TRBV6-5	TRBJ2-1	TGTGCCAGCAGTTACTTGGGAGATAATGAGCAGTTCTTC	CASSYLGDNEQFF
many	.	TRBV2	TRBJ2-3	TGTGCCAGCAGCGCACAGGGTACAGATACGCAGTATTTT	CASSAQGTDTQYF
.	TRBD2	TRBV4-3	TRBJ2-1	TGCGCCAGCAGCCAAGATCGGACTAGCGGTTACAATGAGCAGTTCTTC	CASSQDRTSGYNEQFF
.	TRBD1	TRBV27	TRBJ2-7	TGTGCCAGCAGTGACACAGGGGGCGCAACCTTCGAGCAGTACTTC	CASSDTGGATFEQYF
few	.	TRBV7-2	TRBJ2-1	TGTGCCAGCAGCTTTTACCCGATCCTCTACAATGAGCAGTTCTTC	CASSFYPILYNEQFF
many	.	TRBV5-1	TRBJ2-3	TGTGCCAGCTCTTTGGGGAGTGGCTTCACAGATACGCAGTATTTT	CASSLGSGFTDTQYF
many	TRBD2	TRBV4-2	TRBJ2-5	TGTGCCAGCAGCCAAGATTTGGGGGGGAAGACCCAGTACTTC	CASSQDLGGKTQYF
few	TRBD1	TRBV10-2	TRBJ1-2	TGCGCCAGCAGTGACCCCGGAGGGGACAGAGGCTACACCTTC	CASSDPGGDRGYTF
few	TRBD1	TRBV11-2	TRBJ2-2	TGTGCCAGCAGCTCGAGCTGGGACAGAAGCACCGGGGAGCTGTTTTTT	CASSSSWDRSTGELFF
.	TRBD1	TRBV20-1	TRBJ2-3	TGCAGTGCTATTAACTGGACAGGGGCAGATACGCAGTATTTT	CSAINWTGADTQYF